Each of the 28 T cell receptor beta chains below was sequenced from the same sample in a study of neurological immune-mediated disorders. TCRdb re-called the 5' RACE reads through MiXCR, storing one row per CDR3 protein. The table shows 55,000 to 75,000 distinct CDR3 sequences, with 5.2% occurring only once. The sample comprised PBMCs. The origin of the receptors is a young woman with multiple sclerosis.

Many counts were recorded for this clonotype. An end of the junction differs from the germline gene, which may be a read error. This rearrangement joins TRBV27 to TRBJ1-6; D not resolved. The CDR3 runs 13 residues. Germline CDR1 reads MNHEY; CDR2 reads SMNVEV (reference sequence). The CDR3 loop reads CASSPLQNSPLNF. Here the CDR3 DNA reads TGTGCCAGCAGTCCCTTACAGAATTCACCCCTCAACTTT.

This chain connects TRBV7-6 to TRBJ2-1; 11 bases are a match to TRBD2. From germline, CDR1 is SGHVS and CDR2 FNYEAQ. The CDR3 runs 16 residues. V was clipped by 3 bases and J by 8 bases; unmatched bases: 9. The CDR3 protein is CASSFGTSGSGDEQFF. The CDR3 nucleotides read TGTGCCAGCAGCTTTGGGACTAGCGGCTCCGGGGATGAGCAGTTCTTC.

This clonotype was seen many times. V gene TRBV12-3 or TRBV12-4 combines with J gene TRBJ1-6; D call uncertain. This CDR3 spans 12 amino acids. The V end was cut by 6 bases, the J end by 8 bases, with 8 bases between. The CDR3 nucleotides are TGTGCCAGCAGACCCTCGCATTCACCCCTCCACTTT. This sequence encodes CASRPSHSPLHF.

The chain couples TRBV20-1 to TRBJ2-2; a possible D gene is TRBD2 (5 bases). This CDR3 region has 14 residues. Germline V gives CDR1 DFQATT, CDR2 SNEGSKA (reference sequence). V was cut by 5 bases and J by 1 base, with 11 bases left in between. The CDR3 DNA reads as TGCAGTGCTCACCGGGCGGGGAACACCGGGGAGCTGTTTTTT. It translates to CSAHRAGNTGELFF.

This clonotype showed up many times. J is TRBJ1-1 and V is TRBV5-1, with 7 bases that match TRBD1. The germline V gene encodes CDR1 SGHRS and CDR2 YFSETQ. Losses at the gene ends were 5 bases for V and 1 base for J; bases not matched to a gene: 5. The CDR3 consists of 14 residues. CDR3: CASRGQNSNTEAFF. The CDR3 DNA is TGCGCCAGCAGGGGACAGAACTCGAACACTGAAGCTTTCTTT.

This clonotype was counted many times. The rearrangement links TRBV20-1 to TRBJ2-7; 7 nucleotides line up with TRBD2. Per germline, CDR1 DFQATT and CDR2 SNEGSKA (reference sequence). This CDR3 has 16 residues. The V segment lost 0 bases and the J segment 4 bases; nucleotides outside the gene matches: 12. The CDR3 DNA reads as TGCAGTGCTAGAGATCACGCGGGGGACCGGCAATACGAGCAGTACTTC. Translated: CSARDHAGDRQYEQYF.

This clonotype was seen ten or more times. Germline is not matched at one junction end, which may reflect a read error. The J gene is TRBJ2-1, the V gene TRBV4-1; D might be TRBD2 (6 bases). The length of the CDR3 is 15 residues. Germline CDR1 MGHRA, CDR2 YSYEKL. CDR3 nucleotides: TGCGCCAGCAGTCAAGCTGTAGCGGCGGGCAGGGAGCAGTTCTTC. The encoded protein is CASSQAVAAGREQFF.

CDR3 nucleotide sequence: TGTGGGAGCGGGCCTTATAGCACAGATACGCAGTATTTT. It encodes CGSGPYSTDTQYF. This chain connects TRBV7-2 to TRBJ2-3, with D possibly matching TRBD2 (6 bases). CDR1 is SGHTA, CDR2 FQGNSA, per germline. This CDR3 has 13 amino acids.

This clonotype was seen many times. The genes are TRBV29-1 and TRBJ1-5, with 9 positions matching TRBD1. Per the germline V gene, CDR1 is SQVTM and CDR2 is ANQGSEA. This CDR3 contains 13 residues. Trimming removed 8 bases from V and 3 bases from J; junction bases left unmatched: 5. CDR3 nucleotide sequence: TGCAGCATGGACAGGGGACTCAATCAGCCCCAGCATTTT. Protein sequence: CSMDRGLNQPQHF.

The sample holds many counts of this clonotype. The rearrangement links TRBV20-1 to TRBJ1-1, with a tentative D call TRBD1 (5 bases). Germline CDR1 reads DFQATT; CDR2 reads SNEGSKA (reference sequence). V was pared by 1 base and J by 0 bases, with 9 bases between. The CDR3 is 14 residues long. In DNA form, the CDR3 reads TGCAGTGCTAGAGTCGGGGCGATGAACACTGAAGCTTTCTTT. This translates into CSARVGAMNTEAFF.

This clonotype was seen ten or more times. The V gene is TRBV20-1, the J gene TRBJ1-5; D is undetermined. V lost 5 bases to trimming and J lost 7 bases, with 12 bases between them. Germline values: CDR1 DFQATT, CDR2 SNEGSKA (reference sequence). The length of the CDR3 is 12 residues. The CDR3 DNA follows: TGCAGTGCTCTGGTCCTGGGGCAGCCCCAGCATTTT. Residues: CSALVLGQPQHF.

This clonotype was counted only a few times. The chain links TRBV7-2 to TRBJ2-1; 10 bases agree with TRBD2. Germline assignment: CDR1 SGHTA and CDR2 FQGNSA. V shed 6 bases and J 4 bases; nucleotides not matched to a gene: 3. The CDR3 sequence is 14 residues long. The CDR3 sequence is CASRAGGFYNEQFF. The CDR3 DNA sequence: TGTGCCAGCAGAGCGGGGGGGTTTTACAATGAGCAGTTCTTC.

The table lists this clonotype with many counts. The gene calls are TRBV12-3 or TRBV12-4 and TRBJ1-5; 7 nucleotides align to TRBD1. The CDR3 totals 16 residues. J lost 4 bases, V lost 5 bases, and 11 bases had no gene match. CDR3 sequence: CASSPNRGQGNQPQHF. DNA for the CDR3: TGTGCCAGCAGTCCCAACAGGGGCCAAGGGAATCAGCCCCAGCATTTT.

About this clonotype itself: A much larger clone differs by one base, so this may be a read error. This chain links TRBV7-3 with TRBJ2-3; D not resolved. Germline V CDR1 and CDR2: SGHTA, FQGTGA. The CDR3 is 14 residues long. The V and J ends lost 3 bases and 3 bases respectively, with 10 bases between them. The CDR3 sequence is CASSLETRTDTQYF. Written as DNA, the CDR3 is TGTGCCAGCAGCTTGGAGACTCGTACAGATACGCAGTATTTT.

Many counts were recorded for this clonotype. V gene TRBV6-6 combines with J gene TRBJ1-5; D remains ambiguous. Germline values: CDR1 MNHNY, CDR2 SVGAGI (reference sequence). V lost 4 bases to trimming and J lost 7 bases, with 11 bases between them. This CDR3 comprises 13 residues. The CDR3 DNA sequence: TGTGCCAGCAGTTCCTATTATGGGCAGCCCCAGCATTTT. Translation: CASSSYYGQPQHF.

The table lists this clonotype with a few counts. A read error may explain this, as a much larger clone is one base away. The CDR3 bases are TGCAGTGCTAGAGAACAAGGTCCGGGAGTCAAAGTCCTGACTTTC. This sequence encodes CSAREQGPGVKVLTF. The chain uses TRBV20-1 and TRBJ2-6; the D gene is possibly TRBD2 (6 bases). The length of the CDR3 is 15 residues. V shed 0 bases and J shed 13 bases, with 19 bases lying between them. Germline V lookup: CDR1 DFQATT, CDR2 SNEGSKA (reference sequence).

The table lists this clonotype with many counts. V and J are TRBV3-1 and TRBJ2-4; 7 bases line up with TRBD2. Unmatched junction bases numbered 1, after V lost 1 base and J lost 7 bases. The CDR3 extends over 13 amino acids. Germline values: CDR1 LGHDT, CDR2 YNNKEL (reference sequence). CDR3: CASSQGRGNIQYF. The CDR3 DNA follows: TGTGCCAGCAGCCAAGGGCGGGGGAACATTCAGTACTTC. Supplemented by reference TRBV3-1 and TRBJ2-4, the full variable domain reads DTAVSQTPKYLVTQMGNDKSIKCEQNLGHDTMYWYKQDSKKFLKIMFSYNNKELIINETVPNRFSPKSPDKAHLNLHINSLELGDSAVYFCASSQGRGNIQYFGAGTRLSVL.

This clonotype was found many times. V and J are TRBV5-1 and TRBJ1-1; weak D call: TRBD1 (6 bases). The CDR3 extends over 14 amino acids. The V gene lost 6 bases and the J gene lost 5 bases, with 17 bases spanning the gap. Germline V gene lookup returns CDR1 SGHRS and CDR2 YFSETQ. In nucleotides, the CDR3 is TGCGCCAGCACCACTAGAGGGGGGGGAACTGAAGCTTTCTTT. Encoded protein: CASTTRGGGTEAFF.

This clonotype has a count of ten or more. The rearrangement links TRBV5-1 to TRBJ1-4; D remains ambiguous. V lost 4 bases and J lost 4, with 11 bases in between. CDR3 size: 14 residues. The V gene's germline CDR1 is SGHRS and CDR2 YFSETQ. CDR3 bases: TGCGCCAGCAGCCCCCGCCCGGATAATGAAAAACTGTTTTTT. Its translation: CASSPRPDNEKLFF.

In regard to this clonotype: A much larger clone sits a single nucleotide away, making a read error possible. The V gene is TRBV6-5, the J gene TRBJ1-6, with D unclear. Looked up from germline, CDR1 is MNHEY and CDR2 is SVGAGI. The V and J ends lost 0 bases and 9 bases respectively, with 3 bases between them. The CDR3 totals 12 residues. CDR3 residues: CASSYSSSPLHF. The CDR3 DNA sequence: TGTGCCAGCAGTTACTCGAGTTCACCCCTCCACTTT.

A note on this clonotype: Germline is not matched at one junction end, which may reflect a read error. The genes are TRBV3-1 and TRBJ1-6; D might be TRBD1 (6 bases). Per germline, CDR1 LGHDT and CDR2 YNNKEL (reference sequence). There are 13 residues in the CDR3. In DNA form, the CDR3 reads TGTGCCAGCAGCCAAGGAGACAACCAGGGGCTTAACTTT. It is translated as CASSQGDNQGLNF.

This clonotype has ten or more counts. V is TRBV7-9 and J is TRBJ2-1; no clear D. There are 13 residues in the CDR3. V gave up 4 bases and J gave up 8 bases, with 12 bases separating them. Per the germline V gene, CDR1 is SEHNR and CDR2 is FQNEAQ (reference sequence). In nucleotides, the CDR3 is TGTGCCAGCAGCTCGACTCCATGGGATGAGCAGTTCTTC. Translated: CASSSTPWDEQFF.

This clonotype was found many times. V is TRBV6-5 and J is TRBJ1-3; 8 bases are shared with TRBD1. The J segment lost 4 bases and the V segment lost 5 bases, leaving 4 bases of the junction unmatched. This CDR3 region has 14 residues. CDR1 MNHEY and CDR2 SVGAGI come from the germline V gene. CDR3 amino acids: CASSEQGGGNTIYF. CDR3 DNA: TGTGCCAGCAGTGAACAGGGGGGAGGAAACACCATATATTTT.

This clonotype was seen ten or more times. The rearrangement links TRBV7-2 to TRBJ2-5; TRBD1 matches 8 bases. Germline values: CDR1 SGHTA, CDR2 FQGNSA. V shed 5 bases, J shed 1 base, and the junction held 3 bases outside the gene matches. This CDR3 contains 14 residues. In DNA, the CDR3 is TGTGCCAGCAGCCCCGGACAGGGCCAAGAGACCCAGTACTTC. This gives the protein CASSPGQGQETQYF. Full variable domain (remainder filled in from reference TRBV7-2 and TRBJ2-5): GAGVSQSPSNKVTEKGKDVELRCDPISGHTALYWYRQSLGQGLEFLIYFQGNSAPDKSGLPSDRFSAERTGGSVSTLTIQRTQQEDSAVYLCASSPGQGQETQYFGPGTRLLVL.

This clonotype has a count of ten or more. The chain links TRBV12-3 or TRBV12-4 to TRBJ1-2; the D is unclear. The CDR3 spans 13 residues. V gave up 10 bases and J gave up 4 bases, with 16 bases separating them. The CDR3 is CATRIRTSYGYTF. Written as DNA, the CDR3 is TGTGCCACCAGAATCCGGACGAGCTATGGCTACACCTTC.

This clonotype was counted ten times or more. The chain recombines TRBV6-6 with TRBJ1-5; D gene ambiguous. The CDR3 runs to 11 residues. The V gene's germline CDR1 is MNHNY and CDR2 SVGAGI (reference sequence). V lost 6 bases to trimming and J lost 8 bases, with 8 bases between them. CDR3 in amino acids: CASSSSKPQHF. CDR3 DNA sequence: TGTGCCAGCAGCTCTAGTAAGCCCCAGCATTTT.

This clonotype was detected ten times or more. This sequence joins TRBV15 and TRBJ1-3; TRBD1 might be the D (6 bases). This CDR3 region has 16 residues. V was cut by 0 bases and J by 4 bases, with 13 bases left in between. In germline, CDR1 is LNHNV, CDR2 YYDKDF (reference sequence). For the CDR3, the DNA is TGTGCCACCAGCAGAGATCTACAGGGAGCGGGAAACACCATATATTTT. Translated: CATSRDLQGAGNTIYF.

This clonotype has at least ten counts. The genes are TRBV20-1 and TRBJ1-1; possible D gene TRBD1, 6 bases. The CDR3 contains 11 residues. Deletions cut 4 bases from V and 5 bases from J, with 8 bases between. The germline V gene has CDR1 DFQATT and CDR2 SNEGSKA (reference sequence). CDR3 loop: CSAIGQTEAFF. Written as DNA, the CDR3 is TGCAGTGCTATCGGACAGACTGAAGCTTTCTTT.